The present TCR beta chain was sequenced within a study of blood T cell repertoires in COVID-19. Study in general: The cDNA or gDNA used as material had been derived from T cells, B-cell-depleted T cells, or PBMCs.

The germline V gene has CDR1 SEHNR and CDR2 FQNEAQ (reference sequence). The V and J ends lost 0 bases and 8 bases respectively, with 8 bases between them. The CDR3 is made up of 12 amino acids. The assay was immunoSEQ multiplex PCR, and TCRdb's table has in-frame clones only and misses some. The table has under 150,000 clones, about four fifths seen once. The count of this clone is one. Input material: peripheral blood. This chain connects TRBV7-9 to TRBJ2-7, with unresolved D. This receptor was obtained from a man between 40 and 49 years old with active or convalescent COVID-19. CDR3 protein: CASSLAMEKQYF. CDR3 nucleotide sequence: TGTGCCAGCAGCTTAGCTATGGAGAAGCAGTACTTC.